The rows below give T cell receptor beta chains drawn from one sample of a study of cytomegalovirus exposure and HLA in healthy donors. Clones were read by immunoSEQ multiplex PCR, and TCRdb kept only the in-frame ones, dropping some. The data show some 200,000 clones, about 86% seen once. Sequencing was done on a sample of PBMCs. The receptors derive from a woman aged 18-30 years in good health and CMV-seropositive. The CDR3 runs from the conserved cysteine through the conserved F or W. A D gene is named only where the DNA matches it firmly. Part of the rows lack a size; the others show once, few, many or a class for expanded clones.

>TRBD2|.|TRBJ2-5|TRBV19
CASQLALGQETQYF
TGTGCCAGTCAACTAGCGCTGGGTCAAGAGACCCAGTACTTC
>.|.|TRBJ2-6|TRBV7-9
CASSSRGGSGANVLTF
TGTGCCAGCAGCTCTAGAGGGGGCTCTGGGGCCAACGTCCTGACTTTC
>.|.|TRBJ1-5|TRBV19
CASRRVGNQPQHF
TGTGCCAGTCGGCGGGTGGGAAATCAGCCCCAGCATTTT
>.|.|TRBJ2-7|TRBV2
CASLLDSHSYEQYF
TGTGCCAGCTTATTGGACTCCCACTCCTACGAGCAGTACTTC
>TRBD2|.|TRBJ2-3|TRBV4-2
CASSRASGGSTDTQYF
TGTGCCAGCAGCCGAGCTAGCGGGGGAAGCACAGATACGCAGTATTTT
>.|few|TRBJ2-1|TRBV7-6
CASSSDYGNEQFF
TGTGCCAGCAGCTCGGACTATGGGAATGAGCAGTTCTTC
>TRBD2|.|TRBJ2-3|TRBV7-9
CASSSPKLARSGGTQYF
TGTGCCAGCAGCTCCCCCAAACTAGCGAGGTCTGGGGGTACGCAGTATTTT
>TRBD1|.|TRBJ2-7|TRBV18
CASSPPFGQVPQGEQYF
TGTGCCAGCTCACCTCCATTCGGACAGGTCCCTCAGGGCGAGCAGTACTTC
>TRBD1|.|TRBJ2-7|TRBV19
CASQPQGVFYEQYF
TGTGCCAGTCAGCCACAGGGGGTTTTCTACGAGCAGTACTTC
>TRBD1|.|TRBJ2-1|TRBV9
CASSVVGSRGRFSNEQFF
TGTGCCAGCAGCGTAGTAGGTAGTAGGGGGCGGTTTAGCAATGAGCAGTTCTTC
>.|.|TRBJ1-1|TRBV2
CASSDGLRNTEAFF
TGTGCCAGCAGTGACGGACTCCGGAACACTGAAGCTTTCTTT
>.|once|TRBJ2-3|TRBV5-6
CASSLFGDADTQYF
TGTGCCAGCAGCTTGTTCGGGGATGCAGATACGCAGTATTTT
>TRBD1|.|TRBJ1-4|TRBV4-1
CASSQGQGAWEKLFF
TGCGCCAGCAGCCAAGGACAGGGGGCTTGGGAAAAACTGTTTTTT
>.|.|TRBJ2-6|TRBV7-7
CASSPGVRPSGANVLTF
TGTGCCAGCAGCCCCGGGGTCCGACCCTCTGGGGCCAACGTCCTGACTTTC
>.|.|TRBJ1-2|TRBV7-3
CASSSGQFYTF
TGTGCCAGCAGCTCAGGACAGTTCTACACCTTC
>.|.|TRBJ1-1|TRBV29-1
CSVALGSEAFF
TGCAGCGTTGCGCTAGGTTCGGAAGCTTTCTTT
>.|.|TRBJ2-5|TRBV19
CASSRGGAETQYF
TGTGCCAGTAGTCGAGGGGGGGCGGAGACCCAGTACTTC
>TRBD1|.|TRBJ1-2|TRBV6-5
CASSNLRGRRGYTF
TGTGCCAGCAGTAACCTCAGGGGGCGCCGAGGCTACACCTTC
>.|.|TRBJ1-1|TRBV5-6
CASSLRDTNYMNTEAFF
TGTGCCAGCAGCCTTAGGGACACTAACTACATGAACACTGAAGCTTTCTTT
>TRBD1|.|TRBJ2-7|TRBV6-1
CASSDLVTGPYEQYF
TGTGCCAGCAGTGACTTGGTGACAGGGCCCTACGAGCAGTACTTC
>.|.|TRBJ1-2|TRBV9
CASSVAAEGDYGYTF
TGTGCCAGCAGCGTAGCCGCGGAGGGTGACTATGGCTACACCTTC
>TRBD1|.|TRBJ1-6|TRBV6-5
CASRGTGEGSPLHF
TGTGCCAGCCGAGGGACAGGGGAAGGTTCACCCCTCCACTTT
>.|.|TRBJ2-2|TRBV7-3
CASSRNTGELFF
TGTGCCAGCAGCCGGAACACCGGGGAGCTGTTTTTT
>.|.|TRBJ2-5|TRBV6-1
CASSEGITGQETQYF
TGTGCCAGCAGTGAAGGAATAACAGGGCAAGAGACCCAGTACTTC
>TRBD1|.|TRBJ1-1|TRBV7-2
CASSLGTGSAAFF
TGTGCCAGCAGCTTAGGGACAGGGTCGGCGGCTTTCTTT
>TRBD1|.|TRBJ1-2|TRBV27
CASSPDRGYGYTF
TGTGCCAGCAGTCCTGACAGGGGCTATGGCTACACCTTC
>TRBD2|.|TRBJ2-7|TRBV27
CASSKGLAGALYEQYF
TGTGCCAGCAGTAAGGGACTAGCGGGGGCCCTATACGAGCAGTACTTC
>.|.|TRBJ1-1|TRBV2
CASIGNRAENTEAFF
TGTGCCAGCATAGGGAACAGGGCGGAGAACACTGAAGCTTTCTTT
>.|.|TRBJ2-3|TRBV27
CASSLSYSPITDTQYF
TGTGCCAGCAGTTTAAGTTACTCCCCTATCACAGATACGCAGTATTTT
>TRBD1|.|TRBJ2-7|TRBV4-1
CASSQEQGAYGYEQYF
TGCGCCAGCAGCCAAGAACAGGGGGCTTACGGCTACGAGCAGTACTTC
>.|.|TRBJ1-6|TRBV4-3
CASSQDRTEYNSPLHF
TGCGCCAGCAGCCAAGATAGGACAGAATATAATTCACCCCTCCACTTT
>TRBD1|.|TRBJ2-7|TRBV11-2
CASSSRIGQGSYEQYF
TGTGCCAGCAGCAGCCGGATTGGACAGGGGTCCTACGAGCAGTACTTC
>.|.|TRBJ2-7|TRBV14
CASSARAVGPYEQYF
TGTGCCAGCAGCGCCAGGGCCGTAGGTCCCTACGAGCAGTACTTC
>.|once|TRBJ2-1|TRBV6-4
CASSRERGPPGNEQFF
TGTGCCAGCAGCCGGGAGAGGGGCCCACCTGGCAATGAGCAGTTCTTC
>.|.|TRBJ2-7|TRBV4-1
CASSLATTSYYEQYF
TGCGCCAGCAGCCTTGCCACGACTAGTTACTACGAGCAGTACTTC
>.|.|TRBJ2-3|TRBV9
CASSVAGKSDTQYF
TGTGCCAGCAGCGTAGCGGGGAAGTCAGATACGCAGTATTTT
>TRBD1|.|TRBJ1-6|TRBV6-1
CASSGDREHSPLHF
TGTGCCAGCAGCGGGGACAGGGAGCATTCACCCCTCCACTTT
>TRBD1|.|TRBJ1-5|TRBV19
CASSPGQGPQPQHF
TGTGCCAGTAGTCCGGGACAGGGCCCCCAGCCCCAGCATTTT
>TRBD2|.|TRBJ2-5|TRBV5-1
CASSLSGLATETQYF
TGCGCCAGCAGCTTGTCGGGACTAGCGACAGAGACCCAGTACTTC
>.|.|TRBJ2-7|TRBV11-1
CASSSQTREDEQYF
TGTGCCAGCAGCTCACAAACTAGAGAAGACGAGCAGTACTTC
>.|.|TRBJ1-2|TRBV6-5
CAGRIVDGYTF
TGTGCCGGCAGGATAGTCGATGGCTACACCTTC
>TRBD2|few|TRBJ2-3|TRBV4-2
CASSPYLPSGEGDTQYF
TGTGCCAGCAGCCCGTACTTACCTAGCGGGGAGGGAGATACGCAGTATTTT
>TRBD1|once|TRBJ2-7|TRBV14
CASSQAGQHYEQYF
TGTGCCAGCAGCCAAGCGGGACAGCACTACGAGCAGTACTTC
>.|.|TRBJ2-7|TRBV6-5
CASSYSSSYEQYF
TGTGCCAGCAGTTACTCCTCTTCCTACGAGCAGTACTTC
>TRBD1|.|TRBJ1-6|TRBV18
CASSPPGGQVNSPLHF
TGTGCCAGCTCACCACCGGGTGGACAGGTTAATTCACCCCTCCACTTT
>.|few|TRBJ1-2|TRBV15
CATSRDSTPNYGYTF
TGTGCCACCAGCAGAGATAGCACTCCTAACTATGGCTACACCTTC
>.|once|TRBJ2-5|TRBV10-3
CAISESEGKQETQYF
TGTGCCATCAGTGAGTCGGAGGGGAAACAGGAGACCCAGTACTTC
>TRBD1|once|TRBJ1-1|TRBV9
CASSVRPTGVETEAFF
TGTGCCAGCAGCGTCCGACCCACAGGGGTAGAGACTGAAGCTTTCTTT
>.|.|TRBJ1-1|TRBV5-5
CASRSSDTEAFF
TGTGCCAGCAGATCGTCAGACACTGAAGCTTTCTTT
>TRBD2|.|TRBJ2-2|TRBV4-2
CASSHGQAGDHGELFF
TGTGCCAGCAGCCACGGGCAAGCGGGGGATCACGGGGAGCTGTTTTTT
>.|.|TRBJ1-2|TRBV5-1
CASSSSTLDYGYTF
TGCGCCAGCAGCTCAAGCACCCTTGATTATGGCTACACCTTC
>TRBD2|many|TRBJ2-1|TRBV2
CAVTSGGAVTYNEQFF
TGTGCCGTGACTAGCGGGGGGGCCGTGACCTACAATGAGCAGTTCTTC
>.|.|TRBJ2-7|TRBV6-5
CASSYRELGKYEQYF
TGTGCCAGCAGTTACAGGGAGTTGGGTAAATACGAGCAGTACTTC
>.|.|TRBJ1-3|TRBV27
CASREGSGNTIYF
TGTGCCAGCAGAGAGGGCTCTGGAAACACCATATATTTT